This TCR beta chain is from a study of T cells in Graves' hyperthyroidism and ophthalmopathy. Study findings and constraints: Separating ophthalmopathy from stable hyperthyroidism was achieved by a 13 V-J model. Most thyroid-expanded clonotypes above 0.001 were also found in blood. Progression to ophthalmopathy was predicted a median of approximately 6.4 months early.

Clinical symptoms, serum thyroxine, TRAb, thyroid ultrasound and orbital computed tomography established diagnosis. This clonotype was observed at least ten times. What it recognizes is unknown. RNA transcripts were the template for amplifying TCR beta CDR3 regions. TCR CDR3 regions were first amplified by RT-PCR with HTBI primers. TCRdb re-called the multiplex PCR reads through MiXCR, storing one row per CDR3 protein. The table has 480,000 or so distinct CDR3 sequences, roughly 45% seen once. Material: peripheral blood or thyroid tissue (not recorded which). This TCR was sampled from an adult woman with Graves' disease, either hyperthyroidism or ophthalmopathy (not recorded which).

Written as DNA, the CDR3 is TGTGCCATCAGTGACGGAACAGGGGGCGAGGGAGAGACCCAGTACTTC. Protein: CAISDGTGGEGETQYF. This chain uses TRBV10-3 with TRBJ2-5; 9 nucleotides align to TRBD1. CDR3 size: 16 residues. CDR1 is ENHRY and CDR2 is SYGVKD in the germline V gene. Trimming took 3 bases from V and 4 from J; bases not matched to a gene: 9.